The sample holds one count of the clone carrying this TCR beta chain. Its cognate antigen is unknown. TCRdb itself ran the 5' RACE reads through MiXCR, one entry per CDR3 protein. This table has 330,000 or so distinct CDR3 sequences, approximately 8% appearing once. The data stem from a study of CD8 T cells in ankylosing spondylitis. Broader study findings: From matched ankylosing spondylitis synovial fluid, disease-linked clones were reportedly recovered at significantly enriched levels. In ankylosing spondylitis blood, a motif of roughly 8 highly homologous TCR beta variants appeared characteristic.

The germline CDR1 and CDR2 sequences are MDHEN and SYDVKM. The CDR3 has 17 amino acids. Trimming removed 3 bases from V and 5 bases from J, with 22 bases in between. The receptor was isolated from a male donor with ankylosing spondylitis. Source material: blood, either unsorted or a sorted T cell fraction (not recorded which). The chain has TRBV28 and TRBJ1-2, with D perhaps matching TRBD1 (5 bases). CDR3 residues: CASSFRRGANRFYGYTF. The CDR3 DNA follows: TGTGCCAGCAGTTTTCGTCGAGGGGCAAACAGGTTTTATGGCTACACCTTC.